The 29 T cell receptor beta chains listed next were all sequenced from one sample in a study of shared clonotypes between healthy human individuals. Produced via immunoSEQ multiplex PCR; TCRdb's table is partial and in-frame only. The table records 950,000 to 1,200,000 clones, around 77% of them present only once. Material: memory CD4+ T cells from PBMCs. Subset reported: CD45RA-negative fraction. Every receptor here comes from a man aged 18 to 29 in good health. Some clones in this sample may be carry-over from other donors' samples.

The chain combines TRBV27 with TRBJ2-3; D is unresolved. CDR1 is MNHEY and CDR2 is SMNVEV in the germline V gene (reference sequence). CDR3 length: 14 amino acids. V shed 3 bases and J shed 4 bases, with 11 bases lying between them. The CDR3 coding sequence is TGTGCCAGCAGTTTCACGCAGACCCCAGATACGCAGTATTTT. It translates to CASSFTQTPDTQYF.

V is TRBV7-3 and J is TRBJ2-3, with D unclear. CDR3 length: 13 amino acids. Deletions cut 2 bases from V and 2 bases from J, with 5 bases between. Germline V gene data show CDR1 as SGHTA and CDR2 as FQGTGA. CDR3 bases: TGTGCCAGCAGCTTAGGGGTCACAGATACGCAGTATTTT. The encoded protein is CASSLGVTDTQYF.

This chain links TRBV14 with TRBJ2-7, with 8 bases lining up with TRBD1. CDR3 length equals 16 residues. CDR1 SGHDN and CDR2 FVKESK come from the germline V gene. V was pared by 3 bases and J by 0 bases, with 7 bases of the junction left unmatched. For the CDR3, the DNA is TGTGCCAGCAGCCACCCCAGGGGGCCCTACTCCTACGAGCAGTACTTC. Amino acid sequence: CASSHPRGPYSYEQYF.

In regard to this clone: This may be a read error, as it is one base from a much larger clone. Other DNA variants within this sample encode the same CDR3. The CDR3 bases are TGTGCCTGGAGTGTCAAGGAGTGGAATACCGGGGAGCTGTTTTTT. This codes for CAWSVKEWNTGELFF. The J gene is TRBJ2-2, the V gene TRBV30; D gene unclear. Between the trimmed V and J ends, which lost 0 bases and 5 bases, there was a span of 13 bases. The CDR3 is 15 residues long. Per the germline V gene, CDR1 is GTSNPN and CDR2 is SVGIG (reference sequence).

The rearrangement uses TRBV9 and TRBJ2-1, with TRBD2 matching 7 bases. Germline CDR1 is SGDLS and CDR2 is YYNGEE. Trimming cost V 4 bases and J 3 bases; bases outside gene matches: 7. The CDR3 is made up of 15 amino acids. The DNA for the CDR3 is TGTGCCAGCAGCCTTCTAGGGGACTACTACAATGAGCAGTTCTTC. The encoded protein is CASSLLGDYYNEQFF.

The V call is TRBV5-3, the J call TRBJ2-5; D is undetermined. Being an ORF, TRBV5-3 has a function that is uncertain. Trimming pared 1 base from V and 2 bases from J, leaving 12 bases between. There are 15 residues in the CDR3. CDR3 DNA: TGTGCCAGAAGCTTGACTTCGCGGAGACAAGAGACCCAGTACTTC. As protein: CARSLTSRRQETQYF.

The table lists this clone with a few counts. Other DNA sequences in the same sample also yield this CDR3. CDR3 protein: CASSQGTGPYEQYF. The CDR3 DNA reads as TGCGCCAGCAGCCAGGGGACAGGGCCCTACGAGCAGTACTTC. The genes are TRBV4-1 and TRBJ2-7; 9 bases line up with TRBD1. Germline CDR1 is MGHRA and CDR2 is YSYEKL. Trimming removed 3 bases from V and 2 bases from J; junction bases left unmatched: 2. This CDR3 region has 14 residues.

In DNA form, the CDR3 reads TGTGCCAGCAGCAGCAGGGGACAGGGCGGCCAAGAGACCCAGTACTTC. This translates into CASSSRGQGGQETQYF. The rearrangement joins TRBV2 to TRBJ2-5, with 9 bases identical to TRBD1. The CDR3 consists of 16 residues. The J segment lost 1 base and the V segment lost 6 bases, leaving 9 bases of the junction unmatched. The germline V gene encodes CDR1 SNHLY and CDR2 FYNNEI.

This chain joins TRBV2 and TRBJ2-2, with D possibly TRBD2 on 6 matching bases. From germline, CDR1 is SNHLY and CDR2 FYNNEI. The V gene lost 8 bases and the J gene lost 1 base, with 11 bases spanning the gap. The CDR3 spans 14 residues. CDR3 sequence (DNA): TGTGCCAGCGTAGGGACTCTGAACACCGGGGAGCTGTTTTTT. This codes for CASVGTLNTGELFF.

The chain joins TRBV21-1 to TRBJ1-2. TRBV21-1 is annotated as a pseudogene. The CDR3 contains 14 residues. CDR3: CASSNGRRPYGYTF. DNA for the CDR3: TGTGCCAGCAGCAACGGGCGGAGACCCTATGGCTACACCTTC.

The chain recombines TRBV25-1 with TRBJ2-2, with 7 bases aligning to TRBD2. CDR3 length: 14 residues. CDR1 is MGHDK and CDR2 is SYGVNS in the germline V gene. V shed 4 bases and J 7 bases; nucleotides not matched to a gene: 6. The DNA of the CDR3 is TGTGCCAGCAGTGGAGCGGGACCCATCGGGGAGCTGTTTTTT. It codes for CASSGAGPIGELFF.

As DNA, the CDR3 is TGTGCCAGCAGCTTAGGGGCGGGAGTAAGCGAGCAGTACTTC. Its translation: CASSLGAGVSEQYF. The J gene is TRBJ2-7, the V gene TRBV11-3; TRBD2 aligns across 7 bases. Germline lookup yields CDR1 SGHNT and CDR2 YENEEA. This CDR3 is 14 amino acids long. The ends lost 1 base at V and 6 bases at J; junction bases unmatched: 6.

V usage is TRBV28 and J usage is TRBJ2-7; D is possibly TRBD1 (6 bases). Germline CDR1 and CDR2: MDHEN and SYDVKM. V gave up 0 bases and J gave up 4 bases, with 16 bases separating them. This CDR3 region has 16 residues. The CDR3 reads CASSLWMPGTLYEQYF. As DNA, the CDR3 is TGTGCCAGCAGTTTATGGATGCCAGGGACACTTTACGAGCAGTACTTC.

The chain employs TRBV29-1 and TRBJ1-5; 8 bases match TRBD1. The CDR3 is made up of 14 amino acids. Per germline, CDR1 SQVTM and CDR2 ANQGSEA. V was clipped by 6 bases and J by 0 bases; unmatched bases: 4. CDR3 coding DNA: TGCAGCGTCTGGACAGGGTATAGCAATCAGCCCCAGCATTTT. Residues: CSVWTGYSNQPQHF.

V gene TRBV5-6 combines with J gene TRBJ2-2; D not certain. V was pared by 5 bases and J by 7 bases, with 12 bases between. Germline loops: CDR1 SGHDT, CDR2 YYEEEE. CDR3 length equals 13 residues. The CDR3 nucleotides read TGTGCCAGCAGGTATTGGGTTCGCGGGGAGCTGTTTTTT. Translation gives CASRYWVRGELFF.

The gene calls are TRBV2 and TRBJ2-7, with 7 bases matching TRBD1. Germline values: CDR1 SNHLY, CDR2 FYNNEI. This CDR3 has 14 residues. Germline trimming cut 7 bases from V and 0 bases from J; bases unmatched to any gene: 6. The CDR3 region is CASTRQGSSYEQYF. The CDR3 DNA reads TGTGCCAGCACAAGACAGGGCTCCTCCTACGAGCAGTACTTC.

The V call is TRBV11-2, the J call TRBJ2-7, with 8 nucleotides matching TRBD1. CDR3 length: 15 amino acids. CDR1 and CDR2 (germline): SGHAT, FQNNGV. J was trimmed by 6 bases and V by 2 bases; bases with no gene match: 9. CDR3: CASSLMTGALGEQYF. The CDR3, as DNA: TGTGCCAGCAGCTTAATGACAGGGGCCCTTGGCGAGCAGTACTTC.

This clone showed up just once. The CDR3 spells CASDQPQHF. Here the CDR3 DNA reads TGTGCCAGTGATCAGCCCCAGCATTTT. The rearrangement uses TRBV28 and TRBJ1-5; unclear D gene. The ends were cut back, 9 bases at V and 5 bases at J, with 2 bases in the middle. This CDR3 has 9 residues. Germline assignment: CDR1 MDHEN and CDR2 SYDVKM.

This clone was seen many times. The chain has TRBV5-1 and TRBJ2-2; the match to TRBD2 covers 7 bases. The CDR3 sequence is 15 residues long. With V trimmed by 4 bases and J by 4 bases, 7 bases remained unmatched. CDR1 is SGHRS, CDR2 YFSETQ, per germline. This CDR3 reads CASSAQGGATGELFF. CDR3 bases: TGCGCCAGCAGCGCCCAGGGAGGGGCCACCGGGGAGCTGTTTTTT.

V and J are TRBV20-1 and TRBJ2-5; D gene ambiguous. This CDR3 region has 10 residues. The germline V gene encodes CDR1 DFQATT and CDR2 SNEGSKA (reference sequence). Trimming removed 5 bases at V and 9 bases at J, with 10 bases between. The CDR3 DNA sequence: TGCAGTGCTGGGCCCGACTCCCAGTACTTC. Translating it yields CSAGPDSQYF.

This chain connects TRBV2 to TRBJ2-5; D is unclear. Germline V gene lookup returns CDR1 SNHLY and CDR2 FYNNEI. The CDR3 is 15 residues long. Trimming cost V 5 bases and J 0 bases, with 13 bases left between them. As DNA, the CDR3 is TGTGCCAGCAGTTTCGGATTCCGGGACCAAGAGACCCAGTACTTC. Amino acid sequence: CASSFGFRDQETQYF.

This chain links TRBV25-1 with TRBJ2-7; D perhaps matches TRBD2 (6 bases). The V end lost 1 base, the J end lost 4 bases, and 14 bases lay between the germline ends. Germline CDR1 reads MGHDK; CDR2 reads SYGVNS. This CDR3 contains 15 residues. Here the CDR3 reads CASSESKREIYEQYF. In nucleotides, the CDR3 is TGTGCCAGCAGTGAATCGAAACGGGAGATATACGAGCAGTACTTC.

This clone was detected once. The CDR3 sequence: CTSSREGSSGANVLTF. The CDR3 DNA follows: TGCACCAGCAGTCGAGAGGGAAGCTCTGGGGCCAACGTCCTGACTTTC. The chain has TRBV1 and TRBJ2-6; the DNA was not used to check the table's D call, TRBD2. TRBV1 is recorded as a pseudogene. The CDR3 runs 16 residues.

This clone was seen a single time. Other nucleotide sequences in the sample specify the same CDR3. The chain joins TRBV30 to TRBJ2-5; 9 bases line up with TRBD2. The CDR3 totals 13 residues. Germline assignment: CDR1 GTSNPN and CDR2 SVGIG (reference sequence). The J segment lost 5 bases and the V segment lost 6 bases, leaving 7 bases of the junction unmatched. CDR3 in DNA: TGTGCCTGCAGTCGACTAGCGGTGGAGACCCAGTACTTC. It yields the protein CACSRLAVETQYF.

The J gene is TRBJ1-5, the V gene TRBV28, with D hard to call. CDR3 length: 18 residues. The V gene's germline CDR1 is MDHEN and CDR2 SYDVKM. V was shortened by 3 bases and J by 5 bases, with 23 bases between the two germline ends. The DNA of the CDR3 is TGTGCCAGCAGTTTTCCCCTCCTGGGGTCTAAGGGCGATCAGCCCCAGCATTTT. Protein sequence: CASSFPLLGSKGDQPQHF.

The V gene is TRBV28, the J gene TRBJ2-3, with 7 positions matching TRBD2. The CDR3 consists of 16 residues. Germline V gene data show CDR1 as MDHEN and CDR2 as SYDVKM. The V and J ends lost 5 bases and 4 bases, in that order; junction bases with no gene match: 12. The CDR3: CASSPLADAGADTQYF. In nucleotides, the CDR3 is TGTGCCAGCAGTCCCCTAGCGGACGCTGGGGCAGATACGCAGTATTTT.

The rearrangement links TRBV28 to TRBJ2-3; 13 bases align to TRBD2. CDR3 length: 20 amino acids. V shed 1 base and J 0 bases; nucleotides not matched to a gene: 10. The germline V gene encodes CDR1 MDHEN and CDR2 SYDVKM. The CDR3 DNA sequence: TGTGCCAGCAGTTTATATGGACTAGCGGGAGCCCTAGATAGCACAGATACGCAGTATTTT. It yields the protein CASSLYGLAGALDSTDTQYF. The full variable domain, in which reference TRBV28 and TRBJ2-3 provide the parts outside the CDR3, is DVKVTQSSRYLVKRTGEKVFLECVQDMDHENMFWYRQDPGLGLRLIYFSYDVKMKEKGDIPEGYSVSREKKERFSLILESASTNQTSMYLCASSLYGLAGALDSTDTQYFGPGTRLTVL.

Remarks on this clone: At one end, the junction sequence differs from germline, possibly due to a read error. Other DNA sequences within the sample encode an identical CDR3. This chain uses TRBV14 with TRBJ2-7; D is tentatively TRBD1 or TRBD2 (5 bases each). The CDR3 spans 17 residues. Germline lookup yields CDR1 SGHDN and CDR2 FVKESK. CDR3 DNA sequence: TGCGCCAGCAGCCAAGAGGTTTCCCCAGGGTACGAGGGAGAGCAGTACTTC. This codes for CASSQEVSPGYEGEQYF.

V usage is TRBV7-2 and J usage is TRBJ2-5, with 7 bases that match TRBD1. This CDR3 region has 13 residues. With V trimmed by 5 bases and J by 5 bases, 5 bases remained unmatched. Germline V CDR1 and CDR2: SGHTA, FQGNSA. As DNA, the CDR3 is TGTGCCAGCAGCCCAGGGACAGCGGAGACCCAGTACTTC. It codes for CASSPGTAETQYF.